The present entry profiles one T cell receptor (beta chain) with its context. What antigen it recognizes has not been identified. Per-base quality was not reported, and no clone a single base away is much larger than it. Synthetic TCR analog templates were spiked into each PCR to estimate absolute template abundance from read counts. Using the immunoSEQ assay, TCRbeta CDR3 regions were amplified from genomic DNA with bias-controlled V and J gene primers. Rearranged TCRbeta segments were sequenced at approximately 20X coverage. The study's processing was this. Clustering was used to correct sequencing errors, and CDR3s were annotated against IMGT so that V, D and J genes could be assigned. Out-of-frame and stop-codon sequences were excluded, and only productive TCRbeta rearrangements were used in downstream analyses. To compute clonality, Shannon entropy was normalized by the log of the number of unique productive sequences and then subtracted from one. Fisher's exact test with Benjamini-Hochberg correction, using a cutoff of adjusted p below 0.01, was how clones that differed between time points or between blood and tumor were identified. Imported from immuneACCESS, the table was reduced by TCRdb to in-frame sequences with V and J called. These copies leave out some clones; in studies compared against another copy, an unresolved V gene accounts for under half, and the cause of the remainder is not known. The D gene and trimming were derived from the DNA, and the V and J assignments and clone size from that table. The sample profile shows 95,000 to 100,000 clones; around 87% of them were found once. Of the sample, 1.5% to 2% falls within the top ten clones.

The germline V gene provides CDR1 SGHDT and CDR2 YYEEEE. The germline ends are 14 bases apart after V is trimmed by 4 bases and J by 1 base. The CDR3 runs 15 residues from the cysteine to the phenylalanine. The read is trimmed to its CDR3 DNA, 45 bases read in frame from base 1. The data are from a study of PD-L1 blockade in urothelial cancer (dated 2017 in TCRdb). Concerning the study at large: Every patient began therapy around 2014 and was given atezolizumab 1,200 mg intravenously every 3 weeks. Twenty-five of 29 patients were males with bladder-origin urothelial cancer, and about 65% of the 29 reported a prior smoking history. An ECOG performance status of 0 or 1 was recorded for the patients, and 0 to 3 prior chemotherapy regimens had been received by the patients. Blood samples were analyzed at two time points: 3 weeks after treatment start (second dose) and 6 weeks after treatment start. Blood samples gave a median of approximately 150,000 T cells and 77,000 or so unique TCRs, with a median clonality of around 0.08. Somatic, immune and clinical correlates of response to PD-L1 blockade with atezolizumab in urothelial cancer were the focus of an exploratory multi-omic analysis. Pretreatment tumor samples, along with matched peripheral blood serially collected before and after atezolizumab treatment, were subjected to TCR sequencing. Progression-free survival longer than 6 months counted as durable clinical benefit, and TCR features were additionally tested against both progression-free and overall survival. In the same patients, pretreatment tumors underwent whole exome sequencing and RNA sequencing in addition to TCR sequencing. Nine patients achieved durable clinical benefit and some 21 did not. Pretreatment blood TCR-seq was available for twenty-nine patients, at least one posttreatment blood collection was obtained for about 24 patients, and tumor TCR-seq was available for about 24 patients.

Results and caveats for the whole study, not just this receptor: Patients with durable benefit showed greater expansion of tumor-associated TCR clones in peripheral blood 3 weeks after starting treatment (n ≈ 21, p = 0.022). Improved progression-free and overall survival was associated with having pretreatment peripheral blood TCR clonality below the median. Because the sample size was small (n of about 30) and many exploratory analyses were performed, the results are intended to be hypothesis-generating.

The time point label, read with the paper, signifies: pretreatment peripheral blood. A cohort of 25 to 35 patients with locally advanced or metastatic urothelial carcinoma, treated at Memorial Sloan Kettering on a trial protocol, was included. Peripheral blood mononuclear cells were collected from each patient pretreatment and during treatment, giving between 1 and 8 total time points per patient. The Qiagen DNeasy Blood extraction kit was used to purify genomic DNA from total PBMCs and tumor samples. PBMCs were collected pretreatment and during treatment, and were isolated and stored as previously described.

The material sequenced was PBMCs, taken around atezolizumab (anti-PD-L1) treatment. This chain joins TRBV5-6 to TRBJ1-2; 6 matching bases give a weak D call of TRBD1. The TCR comes from a man between 60 and 75 years old with urothelial cancer. The CDR3 loop reads CASSLGQLINYGYTF. The DNA sequence is given as TGTGCCAGCAGCCTTGGACAGCTGATTAACTATGGCTACACCTTC. Reference TRBV5-6 and TRBJ1-2 proteins supply the regions before and after the CDR3; the full variable domain is: DAGVTQSPTHLIKTRGQQVTLRCSPKSGHDTVSWYQQALGQGPQFIFQYYEEEERQRGNFPDRFSGHQFPNYSSELNVNALLLGDSALYLCASSLGQLINYGYTFGSGTRLTVV.